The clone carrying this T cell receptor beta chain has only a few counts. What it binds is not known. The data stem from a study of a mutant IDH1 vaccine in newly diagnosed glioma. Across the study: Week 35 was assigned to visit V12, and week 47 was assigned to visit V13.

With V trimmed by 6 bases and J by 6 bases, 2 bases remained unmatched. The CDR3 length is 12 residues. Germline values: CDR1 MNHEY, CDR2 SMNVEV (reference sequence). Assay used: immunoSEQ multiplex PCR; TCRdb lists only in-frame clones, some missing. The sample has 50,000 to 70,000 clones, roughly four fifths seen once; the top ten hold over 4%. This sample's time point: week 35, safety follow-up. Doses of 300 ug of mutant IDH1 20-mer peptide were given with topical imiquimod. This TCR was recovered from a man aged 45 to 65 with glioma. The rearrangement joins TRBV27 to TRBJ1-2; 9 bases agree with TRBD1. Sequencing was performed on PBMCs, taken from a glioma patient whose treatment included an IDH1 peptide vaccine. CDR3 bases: TGTGCCAGCAGCCGGACAGGGGATGGCTACACCTTC. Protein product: CASSRTGDGYTF.